A selection of T cell receptor beta chains follows, all from one sample in a study of tumor-infiltrating lymphocytes in localized non-small cell lung cancer. Method: immunoSEQ multiplex PCR; TCRdb's copy keeps in-frame clones and lacks some. This sample has fewer than 8,000 clones, with 74% found just once. What was sequenced was uninvolved lung tissue not adjacent to the tumor. These receptors were taken from a human donor with non-small cell lung cancer. Each CDR3 is given without its conserved first and last residue. Each record gives: clone size, V gene, J gene, CDR3 protein. Clone sizes are given selectively: once, few, many, or a class where the clone is expanded.

NA	TRBV19	TRBJ1-4	ASSIGGEKLF
NA	TRBV11-2	NA	ASSSSYEQY
NA	TRBV4-1	TRBJ2-1	ASSRGGLAGVHNEQF
NA	TRBV19	TRBJ2-5	ASSMSGIETQY
NA	TRBV4-3	TRBJ2-3	ASSPSLAGGPTDTQY
NA	TRBV2	TRBJ1-3	ASSDRVGGTSGNTIY
NA	TRBV6-6	TRBJ1-2	ASSYRENRDGYT
few	TRBV6-5	TRBJ2-5	ATERTGGKTQY
NA	TRBV7-7	TRBJ2-2	ASSLDTGGELF
NA	TRBV11-3	TRBJ2-1	ASSLDLAGAQF
NA	TRBV2	TRBJ1-1	ASSEVWTGKTEAF
once	TRBV29-1	TRBJ1-1	SVAGQGNTEAF
NA	TRBV27	TRBJ1-4	ASSLSGVRAPEKLF
few	TRBV5-1	TRBJ2-5	ASSLDRETQY
NA	TRBV28	TRBJ2-7	ASSPPSGRRSSYEQY
NA	TRBV5-6	TRBJ2-3	ASSPSGAGDTQY
NA	TRBV7-2	TRBJ2-5	ASSLAGWETQY
NA	TRBV4-3	TRBJ1-1	ASSQGVTGVTEAF
NA	TRBV7-2	TRBJ1-2	ASSLSSGNYGYT
NA	TRBV7-9	TRBJ2-2	ASSPDGRNTGELF
NA	TRBV4-2	TRBJ2-2	ASSQDWGTGSLGELF
few	TRBV28	TRBJ2-7	AIKQGALNYEQY
NA	TRBV6-4	TRBJ2-7	ASSDCPISLSYEQY
NA	TRBV7-2	TRBJ2-2	ASTKTGGRVTGELF
NA	TRBV2	TRBJ1-6	ASSYLGQSYNSPLH
NA	TRBV9	TRBJ2-1	ASSVATQLAGHNEQF
NA	TRBV11-3	TRBJ1-4	ASSRTSGTGREKLF
NA	TRBV2	TRBJ2-1	ASNPTGLGGNEQF
NA	TRBV7-2	TRBJ2-2	ASSPAGGAGELF
NA	TRBV5-4	TRBJ2-5	ASRSQAQETQY
NA	TRBV18	TRBJ1-1	ASSPLFQGGAF
NA	TRBV10-3	TRBJ2-3	AISAIGGGADTQY
NA	TRBV9	TRBJ2-7	ASSVGIAGETYEQY
NA	TRBV7-7	TRBJ2-5	ASSLDRGLETQY
NA	TRBV13	TRBJ2-1	ASSPQRDQQF
NA	TRBV11-3	TRBJ1-4	ASSLAGAKEKLF
NA	TRBV4-1	TRBJ2-3	ASSQDQGLSDTQY
NA	TRBV2	TRBJ2-7	ASRLRDSLSYEQY
NA	TRBV7-2	TRBJ1-1	ASSTVGVSTEAF
once	TRBV7-6	TRBJ2-4	ASSLGLRSGIRAGNIQY
few	TRBV19	TRBJ1-4	ASSVRTGNSEKLF
NA	TRBV15	TRBJ2-7	ATSRGGQGGHYEQY
NA	TRBV19	TRBJ2-1	ASSRQGTLSYNEQF
few	TRBV6-4	TRBJ2-1	ASSDSTSGSNEQF
NA	TRBV29-1	TRBJ1-1	SVPRANTEAF
few	TRBV2	TRBJ2-1	ASSEVYNEQF
once	TRBV10-3	TRBJ2-4	AISESMGGSKNIQY
NA	TRBV4-2	TRBJ2-7	ASSQDWPGVSYEQY
few	TRBV5-1	TRBJ2-2	ASSPGLAGVHTGELF
NA	TRBV5-1	TRBJ2-7	ASSLRGHSYEQY
NA	TRBV5-8	TRBJ2-7	ASSWNRRYEQY
NA	TRBV2	TRBJ2-7	ASVEGTGIIGISYEQY